This TCR beta chain comes out of a study of regulatory T cells in long-lasting Graves disease. The study, taken as a whole, reports: Favored usage of TRBV28, TRBJ1-2 and TRBJ2-5 was recorded in persistent disease.

This clonotype was counted ten times or more. Its antigen is currently unknown. Time point: persistent/refractory GD, antithyroid drugs over 5 years with positive TRAb. There was RNA extracted from PBMCs, and the TCR library was made from it. Arm-PCR of CDR3 regions with iRepertoire HTBI primers generated TCR beta libraries. Original methodology: Among the samples, roughly 65 TRBV and 14 TRBJ segments were identified. From the multiplex PCR reads, TCRdb called clonotypes with MiXCR, one entry per CDR3 protein. What appears here as the V and J calls and clone size reflects TCRdb's work, not the paper's. The data hold 300,000 to 500,000 distinct CDR3 sequences, with less than 25% observed a single time. The CDR3 totals 12 residues. The germline V and J ends were trimmed by 4 bases and 7 bases, with 11 bases remaining between them. Germline V gene sequence: CDR1 DFQATT, CDR2 SNEGSKA (reference sequence).

The sequenced sample was peripheral blood mononuclear cells (PBMCs), obtained when the disease was refractory, from a patient treated with antithyroid drugs. This receptor was identified in a female donor with Graves disease. The chain couples TRBV20-1 to TRBJ2-4; D not resolved. The CDR3 nucleotides are TGCAGTGCTACCGACGTAGGGAACATTCAGTACTTC. Amino acid sequence: CSATDVGNIQYF.